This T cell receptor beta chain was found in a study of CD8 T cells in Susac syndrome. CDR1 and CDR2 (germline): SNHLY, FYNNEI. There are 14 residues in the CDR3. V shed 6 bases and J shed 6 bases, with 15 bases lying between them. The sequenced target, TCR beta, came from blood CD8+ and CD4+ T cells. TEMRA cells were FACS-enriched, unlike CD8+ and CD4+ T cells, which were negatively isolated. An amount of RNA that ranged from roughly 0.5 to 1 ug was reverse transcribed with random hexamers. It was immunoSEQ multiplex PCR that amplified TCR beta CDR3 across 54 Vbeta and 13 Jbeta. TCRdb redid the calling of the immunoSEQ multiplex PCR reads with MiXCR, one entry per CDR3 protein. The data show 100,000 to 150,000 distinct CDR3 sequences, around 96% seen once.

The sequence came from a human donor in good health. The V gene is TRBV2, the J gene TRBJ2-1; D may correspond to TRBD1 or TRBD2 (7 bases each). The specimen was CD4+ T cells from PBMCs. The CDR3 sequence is CASRYRGGSNEQFF. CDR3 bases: TGTGCCAGCAGGTACAGGGGAGGGTCCAATGAGCAGTTCTTC.